Sequencing of this T cell receptor beta chain was carried out in a study of T cell changes during pregnancy in multiple sclerosis. Sequencing used immunoSEQ multiplex PCR; TCRdb keeps in-frame clones, though not all of them. Of just under 65,000 clones in the sample, roughly nine tenths were seen once. V lost 5 bases to trimming and J lost 7 bases, with 22 bases between them. This CDR3 is 16 amino acids long. Germline V lookup: CDR1 SGHAT, CDR2 FQNNGV. V gene TRBV11-2 combines with J gene TRBJ2-3, with a weak D call TRBD2 (7 bases). This TCR was recovered from a female donor in good health, enrolled as a control in a pregnancy study. Sequencing used peripheral blood, obtained in the third trimester of pregnancy. The CDR3 loop reads CASSILRGAVGYTQYF. CDR3 DNA sequence: TGTGCCAGCAGCATACTCCGGGGGGCGGTAGGCTATACGCAGTATTTT. Full variable domain (remainder filled in from reference TRBV11-2 and TRBJ2-3): EAGVAQSPRYKIIEKRQSVAFWCNPISGHATLYWYQQILGQGPKLLIQFQNNGVVDDSQLPKDRFSAERLKGVDSTLKIQPAKLEDSAVYLCASSILRGAVGYTQYFGPGTRLTVL.